The T cell receptor (beta chain) under discussion was sequenced for a study of shared T cell receptors in the human thymus. Germline CDR1 reads MNHNY; CDR2 reads SVGAGI (reference sequence). CDR3 length: 16 residues. V gave up 4 bases and J gave up 2 bases; unmatched junction bases: 6. Data came from immunoSEQ multiplex PCR; TCRdb stores just in-frame clones and leaves some out. The data contain about 660,000 clones, roughly 90% of them seen just once; the ten biggest clones take up 0.0095% to 0.012%. This sample also belongs to another study, concerning human thymus T cells. In that study: Donors consisted of healthy Finnish infants (having corrective surgery for congenital heart defects). The source of the thymus tissue was resections taken during corrective heart surgery. Thymic and blood repertoires seemed to favor certain V and J genes. Among unrelated individuals, related research reported thymic repertoires that overlapped highly.

V gene TRBV6-6 combines with J gene TRBJ2-3; TRBD2 matches at 10 bases. The TCR comes from a boy in the first two years of life with a congenital heart defect. The material sequenced was thymocytes. The chain's CDR3 is CASSSEREGDTDTQYF. In nucleotides, the CDR3 is TGTGCCAGCAGTTCCGAGCGGGAGGGGGACACAGATACGCAGTATTTT.